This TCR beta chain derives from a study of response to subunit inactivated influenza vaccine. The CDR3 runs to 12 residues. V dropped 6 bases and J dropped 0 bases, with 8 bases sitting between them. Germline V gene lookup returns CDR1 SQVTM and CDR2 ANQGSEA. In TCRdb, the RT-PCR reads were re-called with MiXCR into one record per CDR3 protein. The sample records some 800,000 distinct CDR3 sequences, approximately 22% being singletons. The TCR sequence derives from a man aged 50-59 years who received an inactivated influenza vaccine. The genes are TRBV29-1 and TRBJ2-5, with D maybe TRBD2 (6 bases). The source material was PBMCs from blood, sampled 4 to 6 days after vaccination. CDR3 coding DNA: TGCAGCGTGGCGGGGCACCAAGAGACCCAGTACTTC. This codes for CSVAGHQETQYF.